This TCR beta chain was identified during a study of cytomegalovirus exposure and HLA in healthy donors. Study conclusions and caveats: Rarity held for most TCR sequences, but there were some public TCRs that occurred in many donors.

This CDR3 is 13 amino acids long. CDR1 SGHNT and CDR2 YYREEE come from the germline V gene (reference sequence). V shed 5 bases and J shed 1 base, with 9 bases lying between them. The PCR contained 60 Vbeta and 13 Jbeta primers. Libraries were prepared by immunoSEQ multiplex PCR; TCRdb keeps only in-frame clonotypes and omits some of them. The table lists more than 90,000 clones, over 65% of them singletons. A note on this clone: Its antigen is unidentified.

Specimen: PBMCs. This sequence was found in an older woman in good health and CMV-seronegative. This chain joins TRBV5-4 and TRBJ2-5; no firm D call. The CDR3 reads CASSSVSQETQYF. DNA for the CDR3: TGTGCCAGCAGTTCCGTCTCCCAAGAGACCCAGTACTTC.